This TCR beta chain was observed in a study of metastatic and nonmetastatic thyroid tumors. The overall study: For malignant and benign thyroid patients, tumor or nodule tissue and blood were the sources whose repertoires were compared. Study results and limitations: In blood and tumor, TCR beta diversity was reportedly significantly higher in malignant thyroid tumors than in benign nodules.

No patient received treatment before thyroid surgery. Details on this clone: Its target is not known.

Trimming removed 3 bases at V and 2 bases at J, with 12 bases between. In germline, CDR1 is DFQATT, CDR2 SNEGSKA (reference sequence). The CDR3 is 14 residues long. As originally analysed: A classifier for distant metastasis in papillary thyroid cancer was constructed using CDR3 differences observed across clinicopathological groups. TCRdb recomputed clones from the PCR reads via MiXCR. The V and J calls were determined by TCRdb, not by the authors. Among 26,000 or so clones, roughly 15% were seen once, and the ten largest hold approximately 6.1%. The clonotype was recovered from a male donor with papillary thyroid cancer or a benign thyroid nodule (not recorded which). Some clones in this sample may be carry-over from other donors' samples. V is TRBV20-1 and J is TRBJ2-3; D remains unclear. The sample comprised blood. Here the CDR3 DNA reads TGCAGTGCTAGTGGCCCTCAAACCACAGATACGCAGTATTTT. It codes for CSASGPQTTDTQYF.